This TCR beta chain came from a study of beta chain features in type 1 diabetes (dated by TCRdb to the late 2010s). With respect to the entire study: Mean age, gender distribution, total cell number and subset yield did not differ between patients and healthy donors. In the study, TCRB repertoires of sorted circulating CD4+ T cell subsets from recently diagnosed type 1 diabetes patients were compared with those of matched healthy donors. A total of approximately 110,000,000 sorted cells were examined across all samples, and a strong correlation was observed between cell number per subset and RNA yield. Regulatory and stem cell-like memory subsets were obtained from only 8 patients and roughly 8 healthy donors, while naive and central memory subsets were obtained from all 30 or so donors.

The entire amount of isolated RNA was reverse transcribed using the High Capacity cDNA Reverse Transcription Kit, so the sequenced TCRB transcripts were expressed ones. Stem cell-like memory T cell samples underwent survey-depth immunoSEQ sequencing, averaging roughly 1 million total reads per sample. Sorted cells were lysed in RLT buffer, and RNA was extracted using DNase-treated RNeasy Micro or Mini kits according to cell number. To prevent cross-contamination, every cell subset was processed on its own, while patient and healthy donor samples were processed together. The immunoSEQ multiplex PCR was used to amplify TCRB sequences from cDNA, generating 87-bp fragments that spanned the CDR3 region. Sequencing of the amplicons was performed on the Illumina HiSeq platform. The paper's processing steps were these. PCR bias was corrected computationally using synthetic template baselines, and reads within Hamming distance 2 were collapsed, with unmergeable singletons discarded. Reads were aligned to IMGT to assign V, D and J genes, CDR3 length, and insertions or deletions at six rearrangement sites. Within each subset, clonotype counts were normalized to the number of sorted cells before true diversity and Gini coefficients were calculated with the tcR R package. The overlap coefficient, calculated on TCRB nucleotide sequences, was used to quantify repertoire sharing. TCRdb mirrors the immuneACCESS table, restricted to in-frame sequences. Some clones are absent from its copies; in checked studies, under half trace to an unresolved V gene, and the reason for the others is unknown. From that table come the V and J calls and clone size; the DNA was used to work out D and trimming. The sample data list some 99,000 clones, and 40% of these were observed just once. About 0.07% of the sample is taken by the ten largest.

V loses 6 bases at its end and J loses 5 bases; junction bases beyond the gene matches: 7. The CDR3 runs 14 residues from the cysteine to the phenylalanine. The retained sequence is limited to the CDR3, 42 bases, with the frame set at the first base. Based on the germline V gene, the CDR1 and CDR2 sequences are SNHLY and FYNNEI. With respect to this clone: The antigen it binds to is not known. No much larger clonotype is one base removed from it; base qualities were not supplied.

Each donor gave one peripheral blood draw, about 110 mL on average, collected into heparinised tubes. A BD FACSAria II was used to sort naive, central memory, regulatory and stem cell-like memory CD4+ T cells with a panel that included CD45RO, CCR7, CD25, CD127, CD95 and CD27. Purity was above 95% for every sorted population. PBMCs were isolated immediately by Lymphoprep density gradient centrifugation and stained directly without culture. So that batch effects would be minimized, each experiment stained and sorted samples in pairs, pairing one healthy donor with one patient. The full study reports these points: A moderate but significant shortening of TCRB CDR3 length was observed in type 1 diabetes patients in all four CD4+ subsets. Because cDNA was sequenced instead of genomic DNA, highly expressing activated cells could be over-represented, though the groups showed no difference in activation or CD3 levels. PCR may preferentially amplify shorter templates, but because patient and control samples were amplified and corrected together, any resulting skew would affect both groups equally. Because small numbers of individuals were included in the HLA sub-analyses, any influence of HLA type on TCRB rearrangement was left unresolved. The naive, central memory and regulatory TCRB repertoires appeared to resemble one another more closely among patients than among healthy donors. At VDJ recombination sites, patients with type 1 diabetes made fewer insertions and deleted more nucleotides, a pattern implying thymic rearrangement abnormalities.

The specimen was stem cell memory CD4+ T cells from blood. The sample's cell subset or site label, decoded: stem cell-like memory CD4+ T cells. The chain is assembled from TRBV2 and TRBJ1-5, with 7 junctional bases fitting TRBD1. The source of this sequence is a woman aged 18-30 years in good health. CDR3 region: CASSLRRGHQPQHF. The sequenced DNA is TGTGCCAGCAGCCTACGTAGGGGGCATCAGCCCCAGCATTTT.